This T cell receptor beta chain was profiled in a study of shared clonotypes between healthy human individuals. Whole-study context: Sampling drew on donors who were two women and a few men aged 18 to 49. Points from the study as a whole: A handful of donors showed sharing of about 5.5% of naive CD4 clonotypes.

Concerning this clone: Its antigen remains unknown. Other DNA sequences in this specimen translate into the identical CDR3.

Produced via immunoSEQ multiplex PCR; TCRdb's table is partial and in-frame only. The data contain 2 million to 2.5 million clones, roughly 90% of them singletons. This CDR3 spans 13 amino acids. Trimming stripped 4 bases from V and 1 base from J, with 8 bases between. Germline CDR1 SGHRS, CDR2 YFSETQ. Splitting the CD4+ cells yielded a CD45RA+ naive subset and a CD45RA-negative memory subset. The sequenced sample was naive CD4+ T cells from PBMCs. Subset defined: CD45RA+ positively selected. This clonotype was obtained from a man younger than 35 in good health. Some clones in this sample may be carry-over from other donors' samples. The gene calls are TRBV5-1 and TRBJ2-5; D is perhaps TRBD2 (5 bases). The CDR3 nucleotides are TGCGCCAGCAGCCCCGGACTCCAAGAGACCCAGTACTTC. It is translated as CASSPGLQETQYF.